The T cell receptor beta chain described here comes from a study of OX40 agonist ivuxolimab in advanced cancers. As for the study in general: Patients received ivuxolimab, an agonistic anti-OX40 (CD134) antibody.

Sequencing was performed with immunoSEQ multiplex PCR; in TCRdb, only in-frame clones are kept and a portion is missing. The table lists around 60,000 clones, 75% to 90% of them singletons, with about 2.1% in the top ten. Per the germline V gene, CDR1 is LGHNA and CDR2 is YSLEER. This CDR3 contains 18 residues. The V gene lost 0 bases and the J gene lost 2 bases, with 17 bases spanning the gap. The TCR originated in an adult with an advanced solid tumor such as melanoma, head and neck, liver or kidney cancer. The chain couples TRBV4-3 to TRBJ2-4, with D perhaps TRBD1 (7 bases). Material: CD4+ or CD8+ T cells sorted from blood, obtained in a trial of the OX40 agonist ivuxolimab. The CDR3 nucleotides read TGCGCCAGCAGCCAAGATGAATTAGGAGGGGGCTCCAAAAACATTCAGTACTTC. As protein: CASSQDELGGGSKNIQYF.